This TCR beta chain was obtained from a study of response to subunit inactivated influenza vaccine. Study-level findings and limits: Authors suggested that a seasonal influenza vaccination recruits few new T cells each time.

In the case of this clonotype: The antigen is undetermined.

The junction had 11 bases not matched to a gene; V was cut back by 5 bases and J by 10 bases. Germline CDR1 reads SGHTA; CDR2 reads FQGNSA. The CDR3 consists of 16 residues. TCRdb called the RT-PCR reads again in MiXCR, with one record for every CDR3 protein. Of roughly 780,000 distinct CDR3 sequences detected, approximately 17% appear once; the ten largest clones hold approximately 11%. This receptor was obtained from a man aged 50 to 60 who received an inactivated influenza vaccine. Sequenced here: PBMCs from blood, sampled more than 4 days after vaccination. This sequence joins TRBV7-2 and TRBJ2-1; TRBD2 matches 13 bases. CDR3 in amino acids: CASSHTSGGARREQFF. In DNA form, the CDR3 reads TGTGCCAGCAGCCATACTAGCGGGGGGGCCCGGCGGGAGCAGTTCTTC. Filled out from reference TRBV7-2 and TRBJ2-1, the complete variable domain reads GAGVSQSPSNKVTEKGKDVELRCDPISGHTALYWYRQSLGQGLEFLIYFQGNSAPDKSGLPSDRFSAERTGGSVSTLTIQRTQQEDSAVYLCASSHTSGGARREQFFGPGTRLTVL.